These T cell receptor beta chains were read from a single sample in a study of monozygotic twins with inflammatory bowel disease. TCRdb re-called the 5' RACE reads and shows each CDR3 protein once, DNA omitted. The sample has 300,000 to 400,000 distinct CDR3 sequences, and its top ten clones hold approximately 2%. The sequenced sample was blood. All receptors derive from a human donor with ulcerative colitis or Crohn's disease, or a healthy co-twin of an affected twin (not recorded which). Both conserved end residues are part of each CDR3. The order of the fields is V gene, J gene, CDR3 protein.

V gene: TRBV12-3/TRBV12-4
J gene: TRBJ2-4
CDR3 protein: CASSPSGTAVSIQYF

V gene: TRBV12-3/TRBV12-4
J gene: TRBJ1-1
CDR3 protein: CASSLMVRAEAFF

V gene: TRBV14
J gene: TRBJ1-1
CDR3 protein: CASSQGLSGEAFF

V gene: TRBV6-1
J gene: TRBJ1-4
CDR3 protein: CASSTGTVATNEKLFF

V gene: TRBV6-5
J gene: TRBJ2-7
CDR3 protein: CASSSRTGDPYEQYF

V gene: TRBV27
J gene: TRBJ2-5
CDR3 protein: CASRAGGFFPETQYF

V gene: TRBV12-3/TRBV12-4
J gene: TRBJ2-5
CDR3 protein: CASSFRLTGGEETQYF

V gene: TRBV12-3/TRBV12-4
J gene: TRBJ1-4
CDR3 protein: CASRNSGGSEKLFF

V gene: TRBV15
J gene: TRBJ2-1
CDR3 protein: CATSRATNGRDEQFF

V gene: TRBV20-1
J gene: TRBJ2-6
CDR3 protein: CSASGGVHSRANVLTF

V gene: TRBV20-1
J gene: TRBJ1-5
CDR3 protein: CSAREAFSNQPQHF

V gene: TRBV3-1
J gene: TRBJ1-5
CDR3 protein: CASSQRGQGNQPQHF

V gene: TRBV3-1
J gene: TRBJ1-1
CDR3 protein: CASSQDGDTEAFF

V gene: TRBV11-2
J gene: TRBJ2-2
CDR3 protein: CASSSSSTGELFF

V gene: TRBV20-1
J gene: TRBJ2-1
CDR3 protein: CSAGITGQGVYNEQFF

V gene: TRBV12-3/TRBV12-4
J gene: TRBJ1-5
CDR3 protein: CASSFSGYGQPQHF

V gene: TRBV24-1
J gene: TRBJ2-7
CDR3 protein: CATSDPDRPEQYF

V gene: TRBV7-3
J gene: TRBJ2-7
CDR3 protein: CASSLTSGLHYEQYF

V gene: TRBV28
J gene: TRBJ2-7
CDR3 protein: CASSKIVGQAYEQYF

V gene: TRBV20-1
J gene: TRBJ1-4
CDR3 protein: CSARVRNNLASGEKLFF

V gene: TRBV7-2
J gene: TRBJ2-7
CDR3 protein: CASSFPGDEQYF

V gene: TRBV11-2
J gene: TRBJ2-3
CDR3 protein: CASSLDHRVPQSDTQYF

V gene: TRBV20-1
J gene: TRBJ2-1
CDR3 protein: CSASYGRAGNEQFF

V gene: TRBV2
J gene: TRBJ2-3
CDR3 protein: CASRLDPTSPKDTQYF

V gene: TRBV7-2
J gene: TRBJ1-2
CDR3 protein: CASSLVGLNYGYTF

V gene: TRBV4-1
J gene: TRBJ1-5
CDR3 protein: CASSRSQTGGSNQPQHF

V gene: TRBV29-1
J gene: TRBJ1-1
CDR3 protein: CSVISAGNEAFF

V gene: TRBV5-1
J gene: TRBJ2-2
CDR3 protein: CASSLASFTGELFF

V gene: TRBV5-1
J gene: TRBJ1-1
CDR3 protein: CASSTQTGNTEAFF

V gene: TRBV29-1
J gene: TRBJ1-1
CDR3 protein: CSVVLQGPPEAFF

V gene: TRBV12-3/TRBV12-4
J gene: TRBJ2-7
CDR3 protein: CASRPSGTGTYEQYF

V gene: TRBV7-7
J gene: TRBJ2-5
CDR3 protein: CASSFKAGAQETQYF

V gene: TRBV20-1
J gene: TRBJ2-7
CDR3 protein: CSAQTSGSINEQYF

V gene: TRBV7-2
J gene: TRBJ1-1
CDR3 protein: CASSLAGTGIKAFF

V gene: TRBV5-5
J gene: TRBJ2-3
CDR3 protein: CASSSQVKGDTQYF

V gene: TRBV20-1
J gene: TRBJ2-1
CDR3 protein: CSARGANEQFF

V gene: TRBV7-2
J gene: TRBJ2-7
CDR3 protein: CASSLGLVNEQYF

V gene: TRBV29-1
J gene: TRBJ2-3
CDR3 protein: CSVAGLEPTDTQYF

V gene: TRBV7-9
J gene: TRBJ2-1
CDR3 protein: CASSRSGSLSYNEQFF

V gene: TRBV5-4
J gene: TRBJ2-5
CDR3 protein: CASSLDRERGGGTQYF

V gene: TRBV5-6
J gene: TRBJ2-1
CDR3 protein: CASRRVIQGVAGEQFF

V gene: TRBV12-3/TRBV12-4
J gene: TRBJ1-1
CDR3 protein: CASSLVSRVGVRNTEAFF

V gene: TRBV5-1
J gene: TRBJ2-7
CDR3 protein: CASSVRDPPLGEQYF

V gene: TRBV4-1
J gene: TRBJ1-5
CDR3 protein: CASSLHGDQPQHF

V gene: TRBV5-4
J gene: TRBJ2-7
CDR3 protein: CASSSAAGGWYEQYF

V gene: TRBV24-1
J gene: TRBJ2-3
CDR3 protein: CATSELESRTTDTQYF

V gene: TRBV5-1
J gene: TRBJ2-3
CDR3 protein: CASSRDTSLGTDTQYF

V gene: TRBV4-1
J gene: TRBJ2-1
CDR3 protein: CASSAGTSAYNEQFF

V gene: TRBV5-1
J gene: TRBJ1-4
CDR3 protein: CASSGDPPGTGNEKLFF

V gene: TRBV7-2
J gene: TRBJ2-3
CDR3 protein: CASSSTGVSTDTQYF